Listed below are T cell receptor beta chains from one sample, sequenced in a study of T cell responses to AZD1222 COVID-19 vaccine. Generated by immunoSEQ multiplex PCR, the TCRdb table keeps only in-frame clones and is missing some. The sample consists of some 70,000 clones, roughly 80% of them appearing once. Specimen: peripheral blood, collected 28 days after the second AZD1222 dose. The receptors originated from an adult who received the AZD1222 COVID-19 vaccine. Each CDR3 is given with its conserved first and last residue. D genes are given only for firm matches. Clone size, where shown, is once, few, many, or a class for clones that have expanded.

TRBJ1-2,.,TRBV3-1/TRBV3-2,.,CASSQVGGSEGMDYGYTF,TGTGCCAGCAGCCAAGTAGGGGGGTCCGAGGGTATGGACTATGGCTACACCTTC
TRBJ2-7,once,TRBV27,.,CASSFARAYEQYF,TGTGCCAGCAGTTTTGCCAGGGCCTACGAGCAGTACTTC
TRBJ1-2,.,TRBV10-3,.,CAISESKGDGYTF,TGTGCCATCAGTGAGTCGAAGGGGGACGGCTACACCTTC
TRBJ1-4,.,TRBV7-9,.,CASSQSGTYFEATNEKLFF,TGTGCCAGCAGCCAATCCGGGACCTACTTTGAAGCAACTAATGAAAAACTGTTTTTT
TRBJ2-1,.,TRBV19,.,CASSSSNEQFF,TGTGCCAGTAGTTCTAGCAATGAGCAGTTCTTC
TRBJ1-2,.,TRBV10-3,.,CAISEFQGYGYTF,TGTGCCATCAGTGAGTTTCAGGGCTATGGCTACACCTTC
TRBJ2-1,.,TRBV5-5,TRBD1,CASSLAGTAEFF,TGTGCCAGCAGCTTGGCCGGGACAGCGGAGTTCTTC
TRBJ2-1,.,TRBV6-2/TRBV6-3,.,CASSLGPARAHYEQFF,TGTGCCAGCAGTTTAGGTCCGGCTAGGGCCCACTATGAGCAGTTCTTC
TRBJ2-2,.,TRBV6-5,.,CASSYAGELFF,TGTGCCAGCAGTTACGCCGGGGAGCTGTTTTTT
TRBJ2-7,.,TRBV5-6,TRBD1,CASSLGHRGEQYF,TGTGCCAGCAGCTTGGGCCACAGGGGCGAGCAGTACTTC
TRBJ1-2,.,TRBV5-1,.,CASSLGGYGYTF,TGCGCCAGCAGCTTGGGGGGCTATGGCTACACCTTC
TRBJ2-7,.,TRBV19,TRBD1,CASSTRQGYSYEQYF,TGTGCCAGTAGTACAAGACAGGGATACTCCTACGAGCAGTACTTC
TRBJ2-7,.,TRBV27,TRBD1,CASSLTGAYEQYF,TGTGCCAGCAGTTTAACAGGGGCCTACGAGCAGTACTTC
TRBJ1-2,.,TRBV3-1/TRBV3-2,.,CASSPQQQAIYGYTF,TGTGCCAGCAGCCCCCAGCAGCAGGCAATCTATGGCTACACCTTC
TRBJ2-5,.,TRBV9,.,CASSPSNGGRETQYF,TGTGCCAGCAGCCCATCCAACGGGGGCCGGGAGACCCAGTACTTC
TRBJ2-3,.,TRBV27,.,CASRYYTDTQYF,TGTGCCAGCAGATACTACACAGATACGCAGTATTTT